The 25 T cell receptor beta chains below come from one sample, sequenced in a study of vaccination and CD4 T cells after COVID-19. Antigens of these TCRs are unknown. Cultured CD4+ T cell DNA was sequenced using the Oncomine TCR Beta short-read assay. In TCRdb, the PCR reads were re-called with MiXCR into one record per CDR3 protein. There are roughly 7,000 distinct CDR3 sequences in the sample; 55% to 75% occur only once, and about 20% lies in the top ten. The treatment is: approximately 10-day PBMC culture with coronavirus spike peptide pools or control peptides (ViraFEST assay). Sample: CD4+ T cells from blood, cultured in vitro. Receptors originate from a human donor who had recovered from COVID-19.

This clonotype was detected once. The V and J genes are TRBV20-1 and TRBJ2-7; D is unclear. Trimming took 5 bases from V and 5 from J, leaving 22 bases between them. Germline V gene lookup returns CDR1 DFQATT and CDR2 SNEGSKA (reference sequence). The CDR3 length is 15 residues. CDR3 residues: CSARSGLETGHEQYF. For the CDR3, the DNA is TGCAGTGCTCGGTCGGGCCTAGAAACCGGCCACGAGCAGTACTTC.

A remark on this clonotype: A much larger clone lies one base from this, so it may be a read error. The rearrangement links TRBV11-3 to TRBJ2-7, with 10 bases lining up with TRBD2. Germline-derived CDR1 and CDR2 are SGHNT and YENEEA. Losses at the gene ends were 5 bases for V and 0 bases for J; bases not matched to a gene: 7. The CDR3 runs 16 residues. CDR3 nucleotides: TGTGCCAGCAGCCCTCAAACTAGCGGGGCCTCCTACGAGCAGTACTTC. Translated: CASSPQTSGASYEQYF.

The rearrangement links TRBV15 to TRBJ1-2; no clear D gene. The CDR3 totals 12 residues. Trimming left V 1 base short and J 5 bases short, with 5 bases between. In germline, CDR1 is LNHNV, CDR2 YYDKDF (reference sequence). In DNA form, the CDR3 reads TGTGCCACCAGCAGAGGCAGTTATGGCTACACCTTC. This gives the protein CATSRGSYGYTF.

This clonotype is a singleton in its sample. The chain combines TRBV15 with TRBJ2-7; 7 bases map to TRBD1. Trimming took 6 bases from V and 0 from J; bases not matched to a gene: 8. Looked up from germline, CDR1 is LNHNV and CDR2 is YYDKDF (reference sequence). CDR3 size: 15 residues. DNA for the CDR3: TGTGCCACCAGTGACGGGACAGTCCTCTCCTACGAGCAGTACTTC. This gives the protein CATSDGTVLSYEQYF.

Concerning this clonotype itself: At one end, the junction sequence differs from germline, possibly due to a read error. The CDR3: CSATGQGGYTF. The CDR3, as DNA: TGCAGCGCTACCGGACAGGGCGGCTACACCTTC. The chain carries TRBV20-1 and TRBJ1-2; 8 positions match TRBD1. The CDR3 loop spans 11 amino acids. Per germline, CDR1 DFQATT and CDR2 SNEGSKA (reference sequence).

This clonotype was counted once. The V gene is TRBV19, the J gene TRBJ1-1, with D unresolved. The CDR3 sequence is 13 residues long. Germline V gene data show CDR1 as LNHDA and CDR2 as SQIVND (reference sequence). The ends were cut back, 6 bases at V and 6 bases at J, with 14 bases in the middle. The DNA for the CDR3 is TGTGCCAGTAGCGGACTTGCGGGGTCTGAAGCTTTCTTT. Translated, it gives CASSGLAGSEAFF.

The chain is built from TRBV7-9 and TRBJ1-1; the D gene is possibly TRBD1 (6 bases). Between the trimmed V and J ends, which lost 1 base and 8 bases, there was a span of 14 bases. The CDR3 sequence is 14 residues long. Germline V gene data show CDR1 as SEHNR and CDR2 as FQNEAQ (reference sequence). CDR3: CASSLDRVRTEAFF. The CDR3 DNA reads TGTGCCAGCAGCTTAGACAGGGTCAGAACGGAAGCTTTCTTT.

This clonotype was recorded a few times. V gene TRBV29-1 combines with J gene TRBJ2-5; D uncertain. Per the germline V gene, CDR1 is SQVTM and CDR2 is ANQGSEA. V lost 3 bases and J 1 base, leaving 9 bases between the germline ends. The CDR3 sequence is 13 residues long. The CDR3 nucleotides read TGCAGCGTTGAGTTACGAACCCAAGAGACCCAGTACTTC. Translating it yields CSVELRTQETQYF. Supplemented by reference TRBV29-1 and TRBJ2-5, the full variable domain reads SAVISQKPSRDICQRGTSLTIQCQVDSQVTMMFWYRQQPGQSLTLIATANQGSEATYESGFVIDKFPISRPNLTFSTLTVSNMSPEDSSIYLCSVELRTQETQYFGPGTRLLVL.

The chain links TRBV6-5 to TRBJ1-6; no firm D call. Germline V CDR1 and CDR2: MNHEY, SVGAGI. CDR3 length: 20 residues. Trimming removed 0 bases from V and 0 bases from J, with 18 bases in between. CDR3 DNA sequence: TGTGCCAGCAGTTACTCTAAGTGGGGAGAACAGAGCTCCTATAATTCACCCCTCCACTTT. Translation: CASSYSKWGEQSSYNSPLHF.

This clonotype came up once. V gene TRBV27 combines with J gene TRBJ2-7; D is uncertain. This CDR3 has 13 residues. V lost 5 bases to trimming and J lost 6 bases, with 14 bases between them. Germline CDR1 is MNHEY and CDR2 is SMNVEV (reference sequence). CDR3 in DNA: TGTGCCAGCAGTAGTACGGTCCATGGCGAGCAGTACTTC. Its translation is CASSSTVHGEQYF.

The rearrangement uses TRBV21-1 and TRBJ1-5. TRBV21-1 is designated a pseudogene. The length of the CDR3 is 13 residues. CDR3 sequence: CAGRWEGNQPQHF. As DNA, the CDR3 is TGTGCCGGACGTTGGGAAGGGAATCAGCCCCAGCATTTT.

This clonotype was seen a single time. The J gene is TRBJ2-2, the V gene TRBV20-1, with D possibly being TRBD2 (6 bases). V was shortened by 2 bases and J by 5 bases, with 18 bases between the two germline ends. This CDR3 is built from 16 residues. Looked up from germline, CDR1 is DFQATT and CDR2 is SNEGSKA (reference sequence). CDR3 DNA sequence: TGCAGTGCTAGACCCTGGGGTAGCGGAAAAACCGGGGAGCTGTTTTTT. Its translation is CSARPWGSGKTGELFF.

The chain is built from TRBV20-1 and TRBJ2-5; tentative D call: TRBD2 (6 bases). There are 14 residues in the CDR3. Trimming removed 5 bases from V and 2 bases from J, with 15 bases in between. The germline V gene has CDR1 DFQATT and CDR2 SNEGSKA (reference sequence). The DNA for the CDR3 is TGCAGTGCTGGCCCTAGGCGGGGACAAGAGACCCAGTACTTC. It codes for CSAGPRRGQETQYF.

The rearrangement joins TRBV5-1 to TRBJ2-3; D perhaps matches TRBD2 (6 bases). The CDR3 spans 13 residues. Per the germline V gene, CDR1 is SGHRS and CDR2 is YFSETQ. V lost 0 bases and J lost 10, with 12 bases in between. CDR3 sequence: CASSLAPGEPQYF. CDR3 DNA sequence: TGCGCCAGCAGCTTGGCCCCGGGAGAGCCGCAGTATTTT. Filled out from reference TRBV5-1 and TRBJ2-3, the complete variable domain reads KAGVTQTPRYLIKTRGQQVTLSCSPISGHRSVSWYQQTPGQGLQFLFEYFSETQRNKGNFPGRFSGRQFSNSRSEMNVSTLELGDSALYLCASSLAPGEPQYFGPGTRLTVL.

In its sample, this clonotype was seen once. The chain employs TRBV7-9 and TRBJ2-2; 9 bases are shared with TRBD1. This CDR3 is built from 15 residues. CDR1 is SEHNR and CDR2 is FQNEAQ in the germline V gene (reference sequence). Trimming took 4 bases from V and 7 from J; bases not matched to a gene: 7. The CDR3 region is CASSSGQGIYGELFF. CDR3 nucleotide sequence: TGTGCCAGCAGCTCCGGACAGGGGATATACGGGGAGCTGTTTTTT.

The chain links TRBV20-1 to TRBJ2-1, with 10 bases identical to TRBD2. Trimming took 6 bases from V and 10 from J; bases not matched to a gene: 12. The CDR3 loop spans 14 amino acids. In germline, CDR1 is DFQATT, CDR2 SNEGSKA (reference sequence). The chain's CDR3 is CSAPRTSGTFEQFF. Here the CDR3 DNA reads TGCAGTGCCCCTCGGACTAGCGGAACCTTCGAGCAGTTCTTC.

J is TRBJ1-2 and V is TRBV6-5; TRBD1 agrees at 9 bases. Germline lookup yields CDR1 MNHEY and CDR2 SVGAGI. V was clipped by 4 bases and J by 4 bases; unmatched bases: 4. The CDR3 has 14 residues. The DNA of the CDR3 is TGTGCCAGCAGTTCGGGACAGGGATCCTATGGCTACACCTTC. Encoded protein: CASSSGQGSYGYTF.

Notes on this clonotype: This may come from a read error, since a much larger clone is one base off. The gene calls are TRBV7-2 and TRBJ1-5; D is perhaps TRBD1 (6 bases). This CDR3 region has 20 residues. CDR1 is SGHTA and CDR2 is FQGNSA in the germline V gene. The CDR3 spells CASNLAPTSPQGRSNQPQHF. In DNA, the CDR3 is TGTGCCAGCAACTTAGCGCCGACAAGCCCGCAGGGGCGCTCCAATCAGCCCCAGCATTTT.

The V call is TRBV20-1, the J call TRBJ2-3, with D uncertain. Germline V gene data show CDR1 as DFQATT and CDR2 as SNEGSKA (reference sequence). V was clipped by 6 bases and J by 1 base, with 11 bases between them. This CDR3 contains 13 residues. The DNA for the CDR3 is TGCAGTGCCAGAATGGGTGGCACAGATACGCAGTATTTT. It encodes CSARMGGTDTQYF.

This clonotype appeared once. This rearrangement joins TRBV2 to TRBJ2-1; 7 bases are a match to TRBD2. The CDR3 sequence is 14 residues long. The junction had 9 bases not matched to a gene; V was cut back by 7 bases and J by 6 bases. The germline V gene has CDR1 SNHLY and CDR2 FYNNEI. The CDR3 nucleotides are TGTGCCAGCAAGGAGCGGCGGACTAGCAATGAGCAGTTCTTC. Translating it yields CASKERRTSNEQFF.

CDR3 coding DNA: TGCAGTGCTGGAGGTGGCGGGAGGAAGGGAGATACGCAGTATTTT. Translated, it gives CSAGGGGRKGDTQYF. This chain connects TRBV20-1 to TRBJ2-3; 8 bases align to TRBD2. Germline V gene lookup returns CDR1 DFQATT and CDR2 SNEGSKA (reference sequence). V lost 5 bases, J lost 5 bases, and 12 bases stayed unmatched. This CDR3 is built from 15 residues.

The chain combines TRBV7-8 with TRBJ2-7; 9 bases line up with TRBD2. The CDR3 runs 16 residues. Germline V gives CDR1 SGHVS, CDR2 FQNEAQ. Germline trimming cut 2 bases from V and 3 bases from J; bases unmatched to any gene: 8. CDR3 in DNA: TGTGCCAGCAGCTTACTCGGGGGTAGCGGGAGCTACGAGCAGTACTTC. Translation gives CASSLLGGSGSYEQYF.

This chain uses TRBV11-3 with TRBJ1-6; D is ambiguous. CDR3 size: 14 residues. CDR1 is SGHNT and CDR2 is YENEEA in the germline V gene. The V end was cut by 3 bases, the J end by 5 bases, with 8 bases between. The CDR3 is CASSFNGDNSPLHF. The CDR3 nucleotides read TGTGCCAGCAGCTTTAACGGGGATAATTCACCCCTCCACTTT.

The CDR3, as DNA: TGTGCCAGCAGCGGACGAGAGACCCAGTACTTC. This sequence encodes CASSGRETQYF. The V gene is TRBV7-8, the J gene TRBJ2-5; no firm D call. Trimming removed 5 bases at V and 4 bases at J, with 5 bases between. Germline CDR1 and CDR2: SGHVS and FQNEAQ. The CDR3 sequence is 11 residues long.

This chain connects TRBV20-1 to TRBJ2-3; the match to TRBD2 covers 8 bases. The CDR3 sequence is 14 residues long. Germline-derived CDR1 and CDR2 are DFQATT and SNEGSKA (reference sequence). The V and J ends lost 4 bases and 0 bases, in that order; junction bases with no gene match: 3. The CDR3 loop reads CSAKSGGSTDTQYF. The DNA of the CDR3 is TGCAGTGCTAAAAGCGGGGGTAGCACAGATACGCAGTATTTT.